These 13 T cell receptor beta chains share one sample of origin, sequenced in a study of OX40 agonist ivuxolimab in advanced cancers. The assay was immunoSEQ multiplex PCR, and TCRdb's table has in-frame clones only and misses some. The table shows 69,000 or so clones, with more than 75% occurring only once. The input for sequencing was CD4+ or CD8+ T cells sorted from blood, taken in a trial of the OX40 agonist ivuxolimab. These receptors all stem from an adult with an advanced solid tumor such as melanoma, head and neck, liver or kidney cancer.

The CDR3 spells CASSLGGGGSYEQYF. The DNA for the CDR3 is TGTGCCAGCAGCCTGGGGGGCGGAGGCTCCTACGAGCAGTACTTC. This sequence joins TRBV7-3 and TRBJ2-5; either TRBD1 or TRBD2 may supply D (6 bases each). The DNA end is more similar to TRBJ2-7, so the J call may be wrong. The CDR3 covers 15 residues. Germline assignment: CDR1 SGHTA and CDR2 FQGTGA.

The CDR3 spells CASLKTGGKAGELFF. The CDR3 coding sequence is TGTGCCAGCCTAAAGACAGGGGGGAAGGCCGGGGAGCTGTTTTTT. The J gene is TRBJ2-2, the V gene TRBV19, with 9 positions matching TRBD1. Looked up from germline, CDR1 is LNHDA and CDR2 is SQIVND (reference sequence). This CDR3 contains 15 residues. The trim removed 9 bases at V and 6 bases at J, leaving 11 bases unmatched.

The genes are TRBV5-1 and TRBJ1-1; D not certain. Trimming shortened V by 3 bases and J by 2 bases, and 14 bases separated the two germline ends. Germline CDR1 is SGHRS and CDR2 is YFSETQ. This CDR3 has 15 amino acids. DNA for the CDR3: TGCGCCAGCAGCTGGGCGCACAAGGGCAACACTGAAGCTTTCTTT. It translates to CASSWAHKGNTEAFF. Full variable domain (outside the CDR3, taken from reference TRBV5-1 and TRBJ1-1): KAGVTQTPRYLIKTRGQQVTLSCSPISGHRSVSWYQQTPGQGLQFLFEYFSETQRNKGNFPGRFSGRQFSNSRSEMNVSTLELGDSALYLCASSWAHKGNTEAFFGQGTRLTVV.

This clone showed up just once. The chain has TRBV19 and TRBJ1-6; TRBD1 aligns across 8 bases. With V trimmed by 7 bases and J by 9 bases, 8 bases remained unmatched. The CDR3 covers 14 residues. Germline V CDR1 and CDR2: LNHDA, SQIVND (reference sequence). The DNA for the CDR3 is TGTGCCAGTACGTTCGGACAGGGCCCTTCACCCCTCCACTTT. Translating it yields CASTFGQGPSPLHF. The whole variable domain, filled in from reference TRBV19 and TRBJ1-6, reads DGGITQSPKYLFRKEGQNVTLSCEQNLNHDAMYWYRQDPGQGLRLIYYSQIVNDFQKGDIAEGYSVSREKKESFPLTVTSAQKNPTAFYLCASTFGQGPSPLHFGNGTRLTVT.

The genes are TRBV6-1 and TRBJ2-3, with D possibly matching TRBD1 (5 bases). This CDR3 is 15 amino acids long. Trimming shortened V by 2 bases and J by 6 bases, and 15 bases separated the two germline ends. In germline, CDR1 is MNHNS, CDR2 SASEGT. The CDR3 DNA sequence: TGTGCCAGCAGTGAAAGACGGACAATGGGGGATACGCAGTATTTT. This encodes CASSERRTMGDTQYF.

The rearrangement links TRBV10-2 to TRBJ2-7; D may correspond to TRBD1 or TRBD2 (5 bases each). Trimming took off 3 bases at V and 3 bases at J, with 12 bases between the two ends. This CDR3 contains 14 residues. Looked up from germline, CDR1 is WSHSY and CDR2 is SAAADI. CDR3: CASSDPGTNYEQYF. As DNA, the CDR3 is TGCGCCAGCAGTGATCCAGGGACCAACTACGAGCAGTACTTC.

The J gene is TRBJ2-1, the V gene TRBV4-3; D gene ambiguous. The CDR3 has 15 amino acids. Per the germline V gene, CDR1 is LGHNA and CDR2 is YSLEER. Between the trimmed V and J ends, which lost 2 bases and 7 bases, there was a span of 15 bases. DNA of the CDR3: TGCGCCAGCAGCCAATTCGGTCAGGCTTGGAATGAGCAGTTCTTC. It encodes CASSQFGQAWNEQFF.

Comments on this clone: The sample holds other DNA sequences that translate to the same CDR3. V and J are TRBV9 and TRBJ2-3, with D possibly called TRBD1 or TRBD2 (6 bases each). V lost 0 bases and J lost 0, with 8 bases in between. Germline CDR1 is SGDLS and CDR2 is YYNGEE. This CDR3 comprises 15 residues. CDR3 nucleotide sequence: TGTGCCAGCAGCGTAGGGGGGGCTAGCACAGATACGCAGTATTTT. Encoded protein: CASSVGGASTDTQYF.

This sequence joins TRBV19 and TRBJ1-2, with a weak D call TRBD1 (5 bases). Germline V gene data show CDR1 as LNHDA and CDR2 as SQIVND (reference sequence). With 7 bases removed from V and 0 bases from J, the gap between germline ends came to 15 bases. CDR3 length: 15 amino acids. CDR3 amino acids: CASTSWGTANYGYTF. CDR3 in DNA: TGTGCCAGTACCTCTTGGGGCACAGCTAACTATGGCTACACCTTC.

CDR3 in amino acids: CASSPGTGVPNEQFF. The CDR3, as DNA: TGTGCCAGCTCACCAGGGACAGGGGTTCCCAATGAGCAGTTCTTC. This chain links TRBV18 with TRBJ2-1; TRBD1 matches 10 bases. Germline V gene lookup returns CDR1 KGHSH and CDR2 LQKENI. The ends lost 2 bases at V and 6 bases at J; junction bases unmatched: 4. The CDR3 runs 15 residues.

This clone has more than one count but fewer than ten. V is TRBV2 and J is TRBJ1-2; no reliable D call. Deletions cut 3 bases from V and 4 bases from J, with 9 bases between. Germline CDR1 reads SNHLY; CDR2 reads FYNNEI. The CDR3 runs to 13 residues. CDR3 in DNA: TGTGCCAGCAGTGATAACCCTCTCTATGGCTACACCTTC. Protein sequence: CASSDNPLYGYTF.

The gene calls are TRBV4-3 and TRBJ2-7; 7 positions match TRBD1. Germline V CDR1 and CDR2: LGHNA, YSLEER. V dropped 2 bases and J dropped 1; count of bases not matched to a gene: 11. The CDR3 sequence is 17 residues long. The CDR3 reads CASSQFTAQGMSYEQYF. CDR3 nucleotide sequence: TGCGCCAGCAGCCAATTTACCGCACAGGGGATGTCCTACGAGCAGTACTTC.

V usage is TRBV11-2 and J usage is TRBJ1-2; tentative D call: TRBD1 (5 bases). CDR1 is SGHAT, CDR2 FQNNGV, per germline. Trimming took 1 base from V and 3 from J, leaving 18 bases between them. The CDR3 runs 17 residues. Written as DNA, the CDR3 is TGTGCCAGCAGCTTAGGTAGAGTTCGGGGCGAGTACTATGGCTACACCTTC. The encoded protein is CASSLGRVRGEYYGYTF.